The next 27 T cell receptor beta chains were all read from a single sample in a study of T-cell memory formation after mild COVID-19. MiXCR, applied by TCRdb to the 5' RACE reads, yields one record per CDR3 protein. The sample lists about 290,000 distinct CDR3 sequences; around 15% were seen once. The source material was PBMCs or a T cell subset sorted from them (not recorded which). The receptors here all came from a man aged 18 to 29 who had mild COVID-19 (a few samples of this study predate the infection). Cell type and time point are not known.

This rearrangement joins TRBV12-3 or TRBV12-4 to TRBJ2-1; 12 nucleotides agree with TRBD2. V lost 4 bases, J lost 8 bases, and 6 bases stayed unmatched. The CDR3 totals 15 residues. CDR3 DNA: TGTGCCAGCAGTTGGTCTAGCGGGGGGGCCCATGAGCAGTTCTTC. Translated, it gives CASSWSSGGAHEQFF.

This clonotype was counted a few times. The chain combines TRBV9 with TRBJ1-1; 9 bases map to TRBD1. Germline-derived CDR1 and CDR2 are SGDLS and YYNGEE. Trimming removed 3 bases from V and 5 bases from J; junction bases left unmatched: 5. The CDR3 extends over 14 amino acids. CDR3 sequence: CASSATGGWTEAFF. The CDR3, as DNA: TGTGCCAGCAGCGCCACAGGGGGCTGGACTGAAGCTTTCTTT.

This clonotype was observed a few times. The V and J genes are TRBV14 and TRBJ1-2; weak D call: TRBD1 (5 bases). V was cut by 4 bases and J by 8 bases, with 11 bases left in between. The CDR3 length is 12 residues. CDR1 is SGHDN and CDR2 is FVKESK in the germline V gene. CDR3 in DNA: TGTGCCAGCAGCCGCGGGGCGGGCGGCTACACCTTC. Residues: CASSRGAGGYTF.

This clonotype was observed a handful of times. The genes are TRBV5-1 and TRBJ2-1; 9 positions match TRBD2. This CDR3 has 16 amino acids. Germline trimming cut 0 bases from V and 3 bases from J; bases unmatched to any gene: 4. From germline, CDR1 is SGHRS and CDR2 YFSETQ. CDR3 sequence (DNA): TGCGCCAGCAGCTTGGCGCGGGGGGGGGACTACAATGAGCAGTTCTTC. Protein: CASSLARGGDYNEQFF. Combining the CDR3 with reference TRBV5-1 and TRBJ2-1 gives the whole variable domain KAGVTQTPRYLIKTRGQQVTLSCSPISGHRSVSWYQQTPGQGLQFLFEYFSETQRNKGNFPGRFSGRQFSNSRSEMNVSTLELGDSALYLCASSLARGGDYNEQFFGPGTRLTVL.

The V gene is TRBV29-1, the J gene TRBJ2-5; D might be TRBD2 (6 bases). CDR1 and CDR2 from the germline V gene are SQVTM and ANQGSEA. The V end was cut by 3 bases, the J end by 5 bases, with 16 bases between. This CDR3 is 14 amino acids long. CDR3 in amino acids: CSVEEGSQVETQYF. CDR3 coding DNA: TGCAGCGTTGAGGAGGGGTCGCAGGTGGAGACCCAGTACTTC.

In its sample, this clonotype was seen a few times. The rearrangement links TRBV29-1 to TRBJ2-5; 9 bases map to TRBD2. The length of the CDR3 is 14 residues. V was pared by 6 bases and J by 5 bases, with 10 bases of the junction left unmatched. Germline assignment: CDR1 SQVTM and CDR2 ANQGSEA. The CDR3: CSVRDSGGLETQYF. CDR3 in DNA: TGCAGCGTCCGAGACAGCGGGGGGTTGGAGACCCAGTACTTC.

This clonotype turned up a few times. The J gene is TRBJ2-3, the V gene TRBV7-3; D remains ambiguous. V was clipped by 5 bases and J by 5 bases, with 20 bases between them. The CDR3 sequence is 16 residues long. The germline gives CDR1 SGHTA, CDR2 FQGTGA. The CDR3 protein is CASSRGRSSARDTQYF. The CDR3 nucleotides read TGTGCCAGCAGCCGTGGGCGGAGTTCCGCGCGAGATACGCAGTATTTT. Using reference TRBV7-3 and TRBJ2-3 for the parts outside the CDR3, the full variable domain is GAGVSQTPSNKVTEKGKYVELRCDPISGHTALYWYRQSLGQGPEFLIYFQGTGAADDSGLPNDRFFAVRPEGSVSTLKIQRTERGDSAVYLCASSRGRSSARDTQYFGPGTRLTVL.

This clonotype came up a few times. J is TRBJ2-7 and V is TRBV7-9; TRBD2 matches 13 bases. Germline V gene lookup returns CDR1 SEHNR and CDR2 FQNEAQ (reference sequence). Trimming at V came to 5 bases and at J to 2 bases, leaving 3 bases not matched to a gene. This CDR3 is built from 15 residues. The CDR3 reads CASSPGLAGTYEQYF. The CDR3 DNA reads TGTGCCAGCAGCCCGGGACTAGCGGGGACCTACGAGCAGTACTTC.

This clonotype was counted ten times or more. V usage is TRBV7-6 and J usage is TRBJ2-1; 9 nucleotides agree with TRBD2. The CDR3 spans 17 residues. CDR1 SGHVS and CDR2 FNYEAQ come from the germline V gene. V shed 5 bases and J 9 bases; nucleotides not matched to a gene: 17. The CDR3 region is CASSPLEAKRGASEQFF. CDR3 in DNA: TGTGCCAGCAGCCCCCTGGAGGCTAAGCGGGGGGCGAGTGAGCAGTTCTTC. The full variable domain, in which reference TRBV7-6 and TRBJ2-1 provide the parts outside the CDR3, is GAGVSQSPRYKVTKRGQDVALRCDPISGHVSLYWYRQALGQGPEFLTYFNYEAQQDKSGLPNDRFSAERPEGSISTLTIQRTEQRDSAMYRCASSPLEAKRGASEQFFGPGTRLTVL.

This clonotype was observed a few times. The chain has TRBV10-3 and TRBJ2-3; no clear D gene. The CDR3 length is 15 residues. V lost 3 bases, J lost 0 bases, and 10 bases lay in between. Germline V CDR1 and CDR2: ENHRY, SYGVKD. CDR3 residues: CAISDPATSTDTQYF. The CDR3 DNA sequence: TGTGCCATCAGTGACCCTGCTACTAGCACAGATACGCAGTATTTT.

This clonotype was picked up a small number of times. The V gene is TRBV2, the J gene TRBJ2-1; unclear D gene. The V gene's germline CDR1 is SNHLY and CDR2 FYNNEI. CDR3 length: 13 amino acids. Between the trimmed V and J ends, which lost 3 bases and 4 bases, there was a span of 7 bases. As DNA, the CDR3 is TGTGCCAGCAGTGATTTCAAGTACAATGAGCAGTTCTTC. Encoded protein: CASSDFKYNEQFF.

This clonotype was seen a handful of times. This chain's CDR3 is CASSFDRDRFSPTDTQYF. In DNA form, the CDR3 reads TGTGCCAGCAGTTTCGACCGGGACAGGTTCAGCCCCACAGATACGCAGTATTTT. The chain recombines TRBV28 with TRBJ2-3; 8 bases are a match to TRBD1. V lost 3 bases to trimming and J lost 2 bases; unmatched junction nucleotides: 13. Germline V CDR1 and CDR2: MDHEN, SYDVKM. The CDR3 totals 18 residues.

This clonotype occurred a few times. The chain has TRBV6-2 or TRBV6-3 and TRBJ2-3; 8 nucleotides line up with TRBD2. This CDR3 contains 12 residues. Unmatched junction bases numbered 10, after V lost 6 bases and J lost 14 bases. CDR1 MNHEY and CDR2 SVGEGT come from the germline V gene. This CDR3 reads CASSHERGGAYF. CDR3 DNA sequence: TGTGCCAGCAGCCACGAACGGGGGGGCGCGTATTTT.

The chain links TRBV7-9 to TRBJ2-1; 9 positions agree with TRBD1. J lost 9 bases, V lost 1 base, and 4 bases had no gene match. CDR3 size: 14 residues. Germline V gene lookup returns CDR1 SEHNR and CDR2 FQNEAQ (reference sequence). In DNA form, the CDR3 reads TGTGCCAGCAGCTTAGTATTGGACAGGGGTGAGCAGTTCTTC. Its translation is CASSLVLDRGEQFF.

This clonotype was detected a few times. This rearrangement joins TRBV4-3 to TRBJ1-3, with D hard to call. CDR1 LGHNA and CDR2 YSLEER come from the germline V gene. The ends were cut back, 0 bases at V and 0 bases at J, with 12 bases in the middle. The CDR3 has 17 residues. CDR3 DNA: TGCGCCAGCAGCCAAGACCACCGGTCCTACTCTGGAAACACCATATATTTT. This gives the protein CASSQDHRSYSGNTIYF.

This clonotype was observed a few times. The V call is TRBV3-1, the J call TRBJ2-7; no clear D. The CDR3 is made up of 14 amino acids. Trimming took 5 bases from V and 0 from J, leaving 11 bases between them. Germline V CDR1 and CDR2: LGHDT, YNNKEL (reference sequence). DNA for the CDR3: TGTGCCAGCAGCTTAGGGCCTAGCTCCTACGAGCAGTACGTC. Amino acid sequence: CASSLGPSSYEQYV.

This rearrangement joins TRBV10-3 to TRBJ2-3, with D possibly matching TRBD2 (6 bases). Germline V gives CDR1 ENHRY, CDR2 SYGVKD. This CDR3 spans 15 amino acids. Trimming stripped 4 bases from V and 2 bases from J, with 13 bases between. The CDR3 coding sequence is TGTGCCATCAGTGTGGGCGGGGCCCTCACAGATACGCAGTATTTT. Residues: CAISVGGALTDTQYF.

This clonotype was seen a handful of times. This chain uses TRBV6-1 with TRBJ1-5; no firm D call. Looked up from germline, CDR1 is MNHNS and CDR2 is SASEGT. The V end lost 7 bases, the J end lost 7 bases, and 5 bases lay between the germline ends. This CDR3 region has 10 residues. The CDR3 spells CASIRQPQHF. Here the CDR3 DNA reads TGTGCCAGCATACGGCAGCCCCAGCATTTT.

A remark on this clonotype: The junction departs from germline at one end; a sequencing error may be responsible. This chain joins TRBV7-3 and TRBJ2-5, with 8 bases aligning to TRBD2. CDR1 is SGHTA and CDR2 is FQGTGA in the germline V gene. The CDR3 loop spans 14 amino acids. The CDR3 region has the DNA TGTGCCAGCAGCCCGGCTAGTGGCGGGGGGCCCTTCCACTTC. This gives the protein CASSPASGGGPFHF.

The chain uses TRBV7-9 and TRBJ1-2; D may be TRBD1 (6 bases). The germline V and J ends were trimmed by 3 bases and 4 bases, with 18 bases remaining between them. Germline V lookup: CDR1 SEHNR, CDR2 FQNEAQ (reference sequence). The CDR3 length is 16 residues. This CDR3 is CASSLERTALFYGYTF. The CDR3 nucleotides are TGTGCCAGCAGCTTGGAACGGACAGCACTCTTCTATGGCTACACCTTC.

The table lists this clonotype with a few counts. This sequence joins TRBV11-2 and TRBJ2-1, with 7 bases identical to TRBD2. This CDR3 region has 16 residues. From germline, CDR1 is SGHAT and CDR2 FQNNGV. V shed 4 bases, J shed 6 bases, and the junction held 12 bases outside the gene matches. In DNA, the CDR3 is TGTGCCAGCAGCTGGGGTCGAGACGGGGGGTTCAATGAGCAGTTCTTC. Its protein product is CASSWGRDGGFNEQFF.

The chain carries TRBV20-1 and TRBJ1-1; D ambiguous. The germline gives CDR1 DFQATT, CDR2 SNEGSKA (reference sequence). V was cut by 3 bases and J by 7 bases, with 12 bases left in between. CDR3 size: 12 residues. CDR3 DNA: TGCAGTGCTAGGGTTGGGCTGGGTGAAGCTTTCTTT. Translating gives CSARVGLGEAFF.

This clonotype was found many times. V usage is TRBV5-1 and J usage is TRBJ2-1; the D is unclear. Trimming took off 4 bases at V and 3 bases at J, with 17 bases between the two ends. Per germline, CDR1 SGHRS and CDR2 YFSETQ. CDR3 length: 16 residues. CDR3 in DNA: TGCGCCAGCAGCCGAACCTCGGTCGGAGACTACAATGAGCAGTTCTTC. This encodes CASSRTSVGDYNEQFF.

This clonotype has a handful of counts. This chain joins TRBV6-6 and TRBJ1-4; D remains unclear. Germline V lookup: CDR1 MNHNY, CDR2 SVGAGI (reference sequence). V dropped 5 bases and J dropped 8 bases, with 12 bases sitting between them. The CDR3 runs to 13 residues. The CDR3: CASSPGTSEKLFF. CDR3 DNA sequence: TGTGCCAGCAGTCCTGGCACTTCCGAAAAACTGTTTTTT.

The chain employs TRBV4-2 and TRBJ1-2; D is undetermined. From germline, CDR1 is LGHNA and CDR2 YNFKEQ. V lost 0 bases, J lost 7 bases, and 12 bases lay in between. There are 14 residues in the CDR3. CDR3 DNA sequence: TGTGCCAGCAGCCAAGATCTTGTAGGATCTGGCTACACCTTC. The encoded protein is CASSQDLVGSGYTF.

The rearrangement joins TRBV20-1 to TRBJ2-3, with D possibly being TRBD2 (5 bases). This CDR3 spans 13 amino acids. Per the germline V gene, CDR1 is DFQATT and CDR2 is SNEGSKA (reference sequence). V lost 5 bases to trimming and J lost 3 bases, with 12 bases between them. CDR3 coding DNA: TGCAGTGCTCCGAGGGTGTTAACAGATACGCAGTATTTT. It encodes CSAPRVLTDTQYF.

This clonotype has only a few counts. This chain links TRBV10-3 with TRBJ1-3; TRBD1 agrees at 7 bases. Germline V lookup: CDR1 ENHRY, CDR2 SYGVKD. The CDR3 totals 15 residues. V shed 6 bases, J shed 1 base, and the junction held 6 bases outside the gene matches. CDR3 residues: CAIRGTDSSGNTIYF. The CDR3 nucleotides read TGTGCCATCAGAGGGACAGATTCGTCTGGAAACACCATATATTTT.